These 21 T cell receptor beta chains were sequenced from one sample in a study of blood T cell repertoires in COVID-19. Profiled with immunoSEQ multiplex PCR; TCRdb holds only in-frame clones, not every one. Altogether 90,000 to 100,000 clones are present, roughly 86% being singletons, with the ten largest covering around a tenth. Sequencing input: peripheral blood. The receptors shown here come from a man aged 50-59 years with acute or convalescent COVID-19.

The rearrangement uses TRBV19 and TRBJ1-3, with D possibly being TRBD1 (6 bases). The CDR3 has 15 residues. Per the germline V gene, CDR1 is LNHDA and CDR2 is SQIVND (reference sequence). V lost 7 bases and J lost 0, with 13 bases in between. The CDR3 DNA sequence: TGTGCCAGTACCCTAGGGGGTTTCTCTGGAAACACCATATATTTT. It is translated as CASTLGGFSGNTIYF.

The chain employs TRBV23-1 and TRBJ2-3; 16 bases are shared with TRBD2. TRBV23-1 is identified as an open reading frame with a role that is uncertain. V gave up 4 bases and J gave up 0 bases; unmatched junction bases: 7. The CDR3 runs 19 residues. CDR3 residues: CASSPQGLAGGKSTDTQYF. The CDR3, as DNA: TGCGCCAGCAGTCCCCAGGGACTAGCGGGAGGGAAAAGCACAGATACGCAGTATTTT.

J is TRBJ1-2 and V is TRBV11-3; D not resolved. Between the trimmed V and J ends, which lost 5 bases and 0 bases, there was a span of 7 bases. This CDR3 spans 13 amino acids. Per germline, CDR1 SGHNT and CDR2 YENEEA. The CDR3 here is CASSPDSNYGYTF. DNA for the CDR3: TGTGCCAGCAGCCCGGACTCTAACTATGGCTACACCTTC.

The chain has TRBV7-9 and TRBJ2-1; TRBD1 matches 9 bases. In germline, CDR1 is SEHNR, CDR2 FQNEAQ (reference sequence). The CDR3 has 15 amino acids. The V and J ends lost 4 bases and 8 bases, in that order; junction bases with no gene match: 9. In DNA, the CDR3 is TGTGCCAGCAGCTACCGGGACAGGGAAGAAGATGAGCAGTTCTTC. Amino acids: CASSYRDREEDEQFF.

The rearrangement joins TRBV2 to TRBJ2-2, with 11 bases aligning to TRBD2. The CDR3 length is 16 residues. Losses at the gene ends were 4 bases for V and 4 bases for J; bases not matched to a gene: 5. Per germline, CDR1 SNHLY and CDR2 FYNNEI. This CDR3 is CASSVSGRASTGELFF. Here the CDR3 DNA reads TGTGCCAGCAGTGTTAGCGGGAGGGCCTCCACCGGGGAGCTGTTTTTT.

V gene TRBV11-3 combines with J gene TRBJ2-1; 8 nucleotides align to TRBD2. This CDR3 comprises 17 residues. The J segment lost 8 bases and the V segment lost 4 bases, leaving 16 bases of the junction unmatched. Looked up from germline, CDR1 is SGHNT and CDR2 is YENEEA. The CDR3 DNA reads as TGTGCCAGCAGCTCCAGTCGCCGGGAGGGCCGTGGGGATGAGCAGTTCTTC. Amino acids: CASSSSRREGRGDEQFF.

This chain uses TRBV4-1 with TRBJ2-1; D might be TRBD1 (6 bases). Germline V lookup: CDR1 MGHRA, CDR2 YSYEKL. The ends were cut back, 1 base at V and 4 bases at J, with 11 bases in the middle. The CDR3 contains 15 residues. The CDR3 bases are TGCGCCAGCAGCCAAGTGGGAACAGGGTACAATGAGCAGTTCTTC. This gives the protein CASSQVGTGYNEQFF.

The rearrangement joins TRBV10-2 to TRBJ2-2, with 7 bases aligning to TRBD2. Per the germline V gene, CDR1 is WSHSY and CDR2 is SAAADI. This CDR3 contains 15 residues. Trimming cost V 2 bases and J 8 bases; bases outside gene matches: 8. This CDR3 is CASSEVGGSLGELFF. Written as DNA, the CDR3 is TGCGCCAGCAGTGAGGTCGGCGGGAGCTTAGGGGAGCTGTTTTTT.

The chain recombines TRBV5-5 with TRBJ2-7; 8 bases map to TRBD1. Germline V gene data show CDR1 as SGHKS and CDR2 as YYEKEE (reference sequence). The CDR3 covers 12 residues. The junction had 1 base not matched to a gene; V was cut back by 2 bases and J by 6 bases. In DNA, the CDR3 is TGTGCCAGCAGCTTAGACAGGGGCGAGCAGTACTTC. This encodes CASSLDRGEQYF. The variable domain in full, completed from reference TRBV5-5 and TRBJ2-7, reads DAGVTQSPTHLIKTRGQQVTLRCSPISGHKSVSWYQQVLGQGPQFIFQYYEKEERGRGNFPDRFSARQFPNYSSELNVNALLLGDSALYLCASSLDRGEQYFGPGTRLTVT.

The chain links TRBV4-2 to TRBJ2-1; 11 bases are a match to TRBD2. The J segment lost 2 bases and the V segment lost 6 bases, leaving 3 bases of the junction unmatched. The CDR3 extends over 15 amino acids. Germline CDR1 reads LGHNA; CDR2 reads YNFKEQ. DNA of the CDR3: TGTGCCAGCAGGACTAGCGGGGACACCTACAATGAGCAGTTCTTC. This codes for CASRTSGDTYNEQFF.

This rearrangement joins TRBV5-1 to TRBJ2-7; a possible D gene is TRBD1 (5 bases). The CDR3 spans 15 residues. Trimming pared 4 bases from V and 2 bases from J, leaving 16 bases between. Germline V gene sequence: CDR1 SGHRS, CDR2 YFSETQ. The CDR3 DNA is TGCGCCAGCAGCCCGGGTGGGGCCAGTACCTACGAGCAGTACTTC. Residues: CASSPGGASTYEQYF.

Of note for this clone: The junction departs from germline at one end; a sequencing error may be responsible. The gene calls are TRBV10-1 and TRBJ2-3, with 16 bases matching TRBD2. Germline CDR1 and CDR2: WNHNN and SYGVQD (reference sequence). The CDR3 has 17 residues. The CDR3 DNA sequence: TGCGCCAGCTCCGGGACTAGCGGGAGGGCCTCTACAGTTACGCAGTATTTT. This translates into CASSGTSGRASTVTQYF.

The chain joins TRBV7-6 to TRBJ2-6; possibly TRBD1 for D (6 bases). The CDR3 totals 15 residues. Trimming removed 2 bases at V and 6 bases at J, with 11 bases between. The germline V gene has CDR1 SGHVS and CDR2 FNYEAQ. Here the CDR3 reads CASSLNPGAANVLTF. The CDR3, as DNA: TGTGCCAGCAGCTTAAATCCAGGGGCGGCCAACGTCCTGACTTTC.

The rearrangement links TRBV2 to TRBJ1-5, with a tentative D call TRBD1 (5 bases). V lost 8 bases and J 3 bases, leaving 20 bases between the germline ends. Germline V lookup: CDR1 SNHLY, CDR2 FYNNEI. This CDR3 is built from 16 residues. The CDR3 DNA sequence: TGTGCCAGCGGTAGAAGCGGGTCGGGGGTCAATCAGCCCCAGCATTTT. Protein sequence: CASGRSGSGVNQPQHF.

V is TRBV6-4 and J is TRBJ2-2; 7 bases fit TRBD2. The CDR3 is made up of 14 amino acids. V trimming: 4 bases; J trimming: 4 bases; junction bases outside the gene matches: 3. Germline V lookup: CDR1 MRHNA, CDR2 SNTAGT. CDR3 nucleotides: TGTGCCAGCAGTGCTAGCGGATTCACCGGGGAGCTGTTTTTT. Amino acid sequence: CASSASGFTGELFF.

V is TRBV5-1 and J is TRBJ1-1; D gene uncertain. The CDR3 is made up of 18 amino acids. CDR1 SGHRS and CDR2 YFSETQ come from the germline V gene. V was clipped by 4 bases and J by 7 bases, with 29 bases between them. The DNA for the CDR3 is TGCGCCAGCAGCCTCGGCACCATCCGTAGGGAGAGGAGGTTTGAAGCTTTCTTT. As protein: CASSLGTIRRERRFEAFF.

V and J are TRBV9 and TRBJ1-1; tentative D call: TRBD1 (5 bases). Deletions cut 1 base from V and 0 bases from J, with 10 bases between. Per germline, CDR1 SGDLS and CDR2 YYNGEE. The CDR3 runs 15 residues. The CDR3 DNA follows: TGTGCCAGCAGCGTAAGGGGACTGATGAACACTGAAGCTTTCTTT. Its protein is CASSVRGLMNTEAFF.

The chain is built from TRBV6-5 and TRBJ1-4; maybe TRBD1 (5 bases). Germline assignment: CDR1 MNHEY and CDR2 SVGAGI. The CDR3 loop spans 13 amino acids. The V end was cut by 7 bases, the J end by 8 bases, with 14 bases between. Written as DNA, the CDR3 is TGTGCCAGCACTGGGGGGTTTGAAGAAAAACTGTTTTTT. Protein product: CASTGGFEEKLFF.

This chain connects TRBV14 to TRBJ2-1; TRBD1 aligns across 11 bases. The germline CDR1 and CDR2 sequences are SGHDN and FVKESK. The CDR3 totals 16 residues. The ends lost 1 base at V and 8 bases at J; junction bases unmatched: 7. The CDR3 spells CASSQVGTGGLDEQFF. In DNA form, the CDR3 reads TGTGCCAGCAGCCAAGTGGGGACAGGGGGTTTGGATGAGCAGTTCTTC. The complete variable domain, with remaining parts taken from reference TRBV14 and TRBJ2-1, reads EAGVTQFPSHSVIEKGQTVTLRCDPISGHDNLYWYRRVMGKEIKFLLHFVKESKQDESGMPNNRFLAERTGGTYSTLKVQPAELEDSGVYFCASSQVGTGGLDEQFFGPGTRLTVL.

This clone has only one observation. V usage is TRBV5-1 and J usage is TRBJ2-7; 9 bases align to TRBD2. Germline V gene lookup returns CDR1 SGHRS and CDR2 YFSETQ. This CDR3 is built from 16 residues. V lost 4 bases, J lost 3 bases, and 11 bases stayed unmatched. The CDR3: CASSGGHGLASYEQYF. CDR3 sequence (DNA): TGCGCCAGCAGCGGGGGGCACGGACTAGCGAGCTACGAGCAGTACTTC.

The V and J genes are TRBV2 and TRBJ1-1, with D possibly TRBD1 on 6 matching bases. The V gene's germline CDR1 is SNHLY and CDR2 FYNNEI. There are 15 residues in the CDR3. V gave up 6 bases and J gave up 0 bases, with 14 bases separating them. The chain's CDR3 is CASSLDRPMNTEAFF. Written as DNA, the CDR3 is TGTGCCAGCAGCCTGGACAGACCCATGAACACTGAAGCTTTCTTT.